The present entry profiles one TCR beta chain with its context. Recruited during active infection, patients (from Seattle) were subsequently followed longitudinally. The V segment lost 3 bases and the J segment 0 bases; nucleotides outside the gene matches: 4. CDR3 length: 16 residues. Germline assignment: CDR1 MNHNS and CDR2 SASEGT. The record originates from a study of blood T cell repertoires in COVID-19. Authors' methods: Researchers report that nucleated cell counts were estimated from reference gene primer amplification. The protocol was immunoSEQ multiplex PCR, while the TCRdb copy is restricted to in-frame clones and leaves out a portion. The V and J calls and clone size were taken over from that table, and D and trimming were inferred from the DNA. The sample lists around 210,000 clones, 70% to 90% occurring once.

The receptor was derived from a man aged 50 or older with COVID-19, enrolled during active disease. The specimen was peripheral blood. The V gene is TRBV6-1, the J gene TRBJ2-1; TRBD2 agrees at 8 bases. This CDR3 reads CASSEFLAGSYNEQFF. CDR3 sequence (DNA): TGTGCCAGCAGTGAGTTTCTAGCGGGCTCCTACAATGAGCAGTTCTTC.